These 30 T cell receptor beta chains originate from one sample sequenced in a study of cytomegalovirus exposure and HLA in healthy donors. Produced via immunoSEQ multiplex PCR; TCRdb's table is partial and in-frame only. The repertoire includes over 100,000 clones, about 88% of them detected once, and around 1.2% sits in the top ten. The sample taken for sequencing was PBMCs. Every receptor here comes from a woman aged 18-29 years in good health and CMV-seronegative.

The chain links TRBV7-2 to TRBJ1-1; TRBD1 agrees at 9 bases. Germline V gives CDR1 SGHTA, CDR2 FQGNSA. The junction had 11 bases not matched to a gene; V was cut back by 5 bases and J by 10 bases. The CDR3 consists of 14 residues. The CDR3 sequence: CASSAGQGYYRAFF. In nucleotides, the CDR3 is TGTGCCAGCAGCGCGGGACAGGGATATTATCGAGCTTTCTTT.

This rearrangement joins TRBV18 to TRBJ2-7; a weak D match, TRBD1 (5 bases). The germline V and J ends were trimmed by 5 bases and 2 bases, with 13 bases remaining between them. The CDR3 runs 14 residues. In germline, CDR1 is KGHSH, CDR2 LQKENI. Written as DNA, the CDR3 is TGTGCCAGCTCATTCCAGGGTGAGGCCTACGAGCAGTACTTC. Its protein is CASSFQGEAYEQYF.

The V gene is TRBV11-3, the J gene TRBJ2-7; 9 nucleotides align to TRBD1. The ends lost 6 bases at V and 2 bases at J; junction bases unmatched: 5. Germline-derived CDR1 and CDR2 are SGHNT and YENEEA. The CDR3 runs 14 residues. CDR3 amino acids: CASRTGQGTYEQYF. As DNA, the CDR3 is TGTGCCAGCAGAACAGGACAGGGGACCTACGAGCAGTACTTC.

The V call is TRBV5-8, the J call TRBJ1-1; D is unresolved. Looked up from germline, CDR1 is SGHTS and CDR2 is YDEGEE. Trimming cost V 4 bases and J 4 bases, with 5 bases left between them. The CDR3 extends over 11 amino acids. This CDR3 is CASSTITEAFF. Written as DNA, the CDR3 is TGTGCCAGCAGCACTATCACTGAAGCTTTCTTT.

The rearrangement links TRBV6-6 to TRBJ1-5; D gene uncertain. The CDR3 sequence is 15 residues long. Germline CDR1 MNHNY, CDR2 SVGAGI (reference sequence). V dropped 2 bases and J dropped 0 bases, with 8 bases sitting between them. The CDR3 loop reads CASSYRRNSNQPQHF. CDR3 DNA: TGTGCCAGCAGTTACAGGCGGAATAGCAATCAGCCCCAGCATTTT.

This sequence joins TRBV28 and TRBJ1-2; TRBD1 aligns across 8 bases. The germline V gene has CDR1 MDHEN and CDR2 SYDVKM. The ends lost 5 bases at V and 5 bases at J; junction bases unmatched: 7. The CDR3 is 14 residues long. The CDR3 loop is CASSRDRRSYGYTF. In nucleotides, the CDR3 is TGTGCCAGCAGTCGGGACAGGCGTTCGTATGGCTACACCTTC.

The chain is built from TRBV5-1 and TRBJ2-1; D remains ambiguous. Trimming cost V 5 bases and J 2 bases, with 14 bases left between them. This CDR3 spans 15 amino acids. The germline V gene encodes CDR1 SGHRS and CDR2 YFSETQ. In DNA form, the CDR3 reads TGCGCCAGCAGGAATCGTCTTGGCCCCTACAATGAGCAGTTCTTC. Its translation is CASRNRLGPYNEQFF.

V is TRBV6-5 and J is TRBJ2-4; TRBD2 matches at 11 bases. The V and J ends lost 4 bases and 6 bases, in that order; junction bases with no gene match: 8. This CDR3 spans 16 amino acids. From germline, CDR1 is MNHEY and CDR2 SVGAGI. CDR3 protein: CASSSVAGGPRNIQYF. The DNA for the CDR3 is TGTGCCAGCAGTTCAGTAGCGGGGGGGCCGCGAAACATTCAGTACTTC.

This clone was observed once. This CDR3 reads CASSAQTGNPPNEQFF. Here the CDR3 DNA reads TGCGCCAGCAGCGCGCAGACAGGCAACCCTCCCAATGAGCAGTTCTTC. This chain connects TRBV5-1 to TRBJ2-1, with D tentatively TRBD1 (6 bases). CDR1 is SGHRS and CDR2 is YFSETQ in the germline V gene. Trimming took 4 bases from V and 6 from J, leaving 20 bases between them. This CDR3 is built from 16 residues.

The chain is built from TRBV6-1 and TRBJ1-2, with 9 bases matching TRBD1. The CDR3 length is 14 residues. The V and J ends lost 5 bases and 3 bases, in that order; junction bases with no gene match: 4. In germline, CDR1 is MNHNS, CDR2 SASEGT. CDR3 sequence reads: CASSLRTGDYGYTF. The CDR3 nucleotides are TGTGCCAGCAGTCTCCGGACAGGGGACTATGGCTACACCTTC.

The DNA of the CDR3 is TGTGCCAGCAGCGTAGAGCCAGCGGGGTACCCCGGGGAGCTGTTTTTT. Translating gives CASSVEPAGYPGELFF. The chain is built from TRBV9 and TRBJ2-2, with 7 positions matching TRBD2. Germline V gene sequence: CDR1 SGDLS, CDR2 YYNGEE. There are 16 residues in the CDR3. V shed 0 bases and J 6 bases; nucleotides not matched to a gene: 8.

The rearrangement joins TRBV7-2 to TRBJ2-1; the D gene is possibly TRBD1 (6 bases). The CDR3 length is 17 residues. V shed 1 base and J shed 7 bases, with 20 bases lying between them. Germline loops: CDR1 SGHTA, CDR2 FQGNSA. The CDR3 DNA sequence: TGTGCCAGCAGCTTAGGCAGGGGACGAATCAAATCTAATGAGCAGTTCTTC. This gives the protein CASSLGRGRIKSNEQFF.

The rearrangement uses TRBV6-5 and TRBJ2-2, with D possibly being TRBD2 (7 bases). From germline, CDR1 is MNHEY and CDR2 SVGAGI. V lost 6 bases and J 3 bases, leaving 14 bases between the germline ends. The CDR3 loop spans 15 amino acids. The CDR3 sequence: CASRRGGTYTGELFF. The CDR3 DNA sequence: TGTGCCAGCAGAAGGGGAGGGACATACACCGGGGAGCTGTTTTTT.

The chain carries TRBV5-1 and TRBJ2-1, with 8 bases aligning to TRBD2. Trimming took 3 bases from V and 4 from J; bases not matched to a gene: 3. CDR1 and CDR2 from the germline V gene are SGHRS and YFSETQ. This CDR3 is 14 amino acids long. The CDR3 bases are TGCGCCAGCAGCTCCGGGGGGGCATACAATGAGCAGTTCTTC. Protein: CASSSGGAYNEQFF.

V is TRBV7-9 and J is TRBJ2-1; maybe TRBD1 (5 bases). Germline-derived CDR1 and CDR2 are SEHNR and FQNEAQ (reference sequence). CDR3 size: 15 residues. Trimming removed 5 bases from V and 6 bases from J, with 17 bases in between. The CDR3 DNA sequence: TGTGCCAGCAGCCCAGGGTCCTTATCGGGCAATGAGCAGTTCTTC. It codes for CASSPGSLSGNEQFF.

The chain recombines TRBV29-1 with TRBJ2-1, with D unclear. The V end was cut by 1 base, the J end by 13 bases, with 11 bases between. Germline V gene data show CDR1 as SQVTM and CDR2 as ANQGSEA. The CDR3 is 11 residues long. The CDR3 coding sequence is TGCAGCGTTGAAGCCGGAACAGTACAGTTCTTC. Translating gives CSVEAGTVQFF.

The rearrangement uses TRBV10-3 and TRBJ2-2; 9 bases fit TRBD1. The CDR3 is made up of 14 amino acids. CDR1 and CDR2 (germline): ENHRY, SYGVKD. The ends lost 8 bases at V and 6 bases at J; junction bases unmatched: 7. This CDR3 is CAIYPGQGSGELFF. In DNA, the CDR3 is TGTGCCATCTATCCGGGACAGGGATCCGGGGAGCTGTTTTTT.

The chain combines TRBV11-2 with TRBJ1-1; TRBD1 might be the D (5 bases). Trimming took off 1 base at V and 1 base at J, with 10 bases between the two ends. The CDR3 covers 15 residues. Germline V gives CDR1 SGHAT, CDR2 FQNNGV. The CDR3 nucleotides read TGTGCCAGCAGCTTAGGGTGGGGGGAGAACACTGAAGCTTTCTTT. Amino acid sequence: CASSLGWGENTEAFF.

This clone occurred once. V gene TRBV5-1 combines with J gene TRBJ2-2; TRBD2 is a possible D gene (6 bases). The germline CDR1 and CDR2 sequences are SGHRS and YFSETQ. The V end lost 4 bases, the J end lost 5 bases, and 12 bases lay between the germline ends. This CDR3 region has 14 residues. The CDR3 region has the DNA TGCGCCAGCAGCCCCGGGGCGGGGACCGGGGAGCTGTTTTTT. As protein: CASSPGAGTGELFF.

This chain links TRBV4-1 with TRBJ1-2; 7 nucleotides line up with TRBD1. V lost 0 bases and J lost 6; bases outside the gene matches: 4. Germline values: CDR1 MGHRA, CDR2 YSYEKL. The CDR3 runs 14 residues. In DNA, the CDR3 is TGCGCCAGCAGCCAAGACTCTGGGACAGATGGCTACACCTTC. It translates to CASSQDSGTDGYTF.

V and J are TRBV7-3 and TRBJ1-1; no reliable D call. In germline, CDR1 is SGHTA, CDR2 FQGTGA. CDR3 size: 13 residues. V lost 5 bases and J lost 1, with 8 bases in between. This CDR3 reads CASSPHKNTEAFF. CDR3 DNA sequence: TGTGCCAGCAGCCCCCACAAGAACACTGAAGCTTTCTTT.

The chain uses TRBV7-2 and TRBJ1-2; no clear D gene. Per the germline V gene, CDR1 is SGHTA and CDR2 is FQGNSA. This CDR3 has 13 amino acids. Deletions cut 1 base from V and 7 bases from J, with 10 bases between. CDR3 sequence: CASSLGPGRGYTF. CDR3 coding DNA: TGTGCCAGCAGCTTAGGGCCTGGTCGTGGCTACACCTTC.

This clone was observed a few times. The sample has other DNA sequences that encode this CDR3 too. The chain links TRBV18 to TRBJ1-2; 7 positions match TRBD1. After removal of 4 bases from V and 3 bases from J, the junction contained 2 bases not matched to a gene. Germline V gene sequence: CDR1 KGHSH, CDR2 LQKENI. The CDR3 has 13 amino acids. The CDR3 protein is CASSLDRDYGYTF. The DNA of the CDR3 is TGTGCCAGCTCACTCGACAGGGACTATGGCTACACCTTC. Full variable domain (remainder filled in from reference TRBV18 and TRBJ1-2): NAGVMQNPRHLVRRRGQEARLRCSPMKGHSHVYWYRQLPEEGLKFMVYLQKENIIDESGMPKERFSAEFPKEGPSILRIQQVVRGDSAAYFCASSLDRDYGYTFGSGTRLTVV.

This clone was detected once. The chain combines TRBV11-2 with TRBJ2-1; the D gene is possibly TRBD2 (7 bases). Trimming pared 4 bases from V and 4 bases from J, leaving 17 bases between. Germline V gene data show CDR1 as SGHAT and CDR2 as FQNNGV. The CDR3 length is 16 residues. In DNA form, the CDR3 reads TGTGCCAGCAGCTGGCGGGGGCGGGGGCCATACAATGAGCAGTTCTTC. Amino acids: CASSWRGRGPYNEQFF.

This rearrangement joins TRBV10-1 to TRBJ1-1; no firm D call. The germline V gene has CDR1 WNHNN and CDR2 SYGVQD (reference sequence). V was trimmed by 10 bases and J by 1 base, leaving 19 bases between them. This CDR3 is built from 15 residues. CDR3 sequence: CAKAPDGQRNTEAFF. For the CDR3, the DNA is TGCGCCAAAGCACCCGATGGGCAGAGGAACACTGAAGCTTTCTTT.

The chain couples TRBV6-1 to TRBJ1-3; TRBD1 is a possible D gene (6 bases). This CDR3 comprises 15 residues. The V end lost 10 bases, the J end lost 0 bases, and 16 bases lay between the germline ends. Germline V gene data show CDR1 as MNHNS and CDR2 as SASEGT. Here the CDR3 reads CAISATGTSGNTIYF. In nucleotides, the CDR3 is TGTGCCATCAGCGCCACAGGGACCTCTGGAAACACCATATATTTT.

J is TRBJ2-1 and V is TRBV15; 7 nucleotides align to TRBD2. Germline V lookup: CDR1 LNHNV, CDR2 YYDKDF (reference sequence). Trimming cost V 2 bases and J 4 bases; bases outside gene matches: 11. The CDR3 is 17 residues long. CDR3 sequence: CATSRLLVAGEYNEQFF. The CDR3, as DNA: TGTGCCACCAGCAGACTTCTTGTGGCGGGGGAATACAATGAGCAGTTCTTC. The whole variable domain, remainder taken from reference TRBV15 and TRBJ2-1, is DAMVIQNPRYQVTQFGKPVTLSCSQTLNHNVMYWYQQKSSQAPKLLFHYYDKDFNNEADTPDNFQSRRPNTSFCFLDIRSPGLGDTAMYLCATSRLLVAGEYNEQFFGPGTRLTVL.

The rearrangement joins TRBV6-1 to TRBJ1-2; weak D call: TRBD1 (5 bases). From germline, CDR1 is MNHNS and CDR2 SASEGT. V dropped 4 bases and J dropped 7 bases, with 13 bases sitting between them. The CDR3 contains 13 residues. CDR3 protein: CASSGTSQGGYTF. The CDR3 nucleotides read TGTGCCAGCAGTGGAACCAGCCAGGGTGGCTACACCTTC.

The chain recombines TRBV9 with TRBJ1-6; D is ambiguous. The germline gives CDR1 SGDLS, CDR2 YYNGEE. This CDR3 has 16 residues. V was clipped by 3 bases and J by 2 bases, with 12 bases between them. CDR3 in DNA: TGTGCCAGCAGCGCCCGGTTGAGCCCCTATAATTCACCCCTCCACTTT. Its translation is CASSARLSPYNSPLHF.

This chain uses TRBV19 with TRBJ1-3, with a possible D match to TRBD1 (6 bases). Between the trimmed V and J ends, which lost 3 bases and 0 bases, there was a span of 15 bases. The CDR3 extends over 17 amino acids. Germline V lookup: CDR1 LNHDA, CDR2 SQIVND (reference sequence). The DNA of the CDR3 is TGTGCCAGTAGTATCTATCACACAGGGACCTCTGGAAACACCATATATTTT. Protein sequence: CASSIYHTGTSGNTIYF.